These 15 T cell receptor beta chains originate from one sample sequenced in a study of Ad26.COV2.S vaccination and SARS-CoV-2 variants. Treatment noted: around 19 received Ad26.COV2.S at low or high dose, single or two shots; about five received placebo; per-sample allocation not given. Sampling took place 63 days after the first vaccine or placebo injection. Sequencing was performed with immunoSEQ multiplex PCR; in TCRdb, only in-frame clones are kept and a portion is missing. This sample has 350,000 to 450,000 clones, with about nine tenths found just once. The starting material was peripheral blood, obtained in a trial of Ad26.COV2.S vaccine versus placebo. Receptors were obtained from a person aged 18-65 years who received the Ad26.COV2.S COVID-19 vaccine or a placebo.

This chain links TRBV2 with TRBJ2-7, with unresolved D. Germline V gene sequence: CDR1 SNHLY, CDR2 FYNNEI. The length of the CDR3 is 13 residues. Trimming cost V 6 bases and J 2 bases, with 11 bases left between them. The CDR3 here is CASRVGPAYEQYF. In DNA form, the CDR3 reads TGTGCCAGCAGAGTAGGGCCCGCCTACGAGCAGTACTTC. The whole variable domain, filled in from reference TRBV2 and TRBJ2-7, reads EPEVTQTPSHQVTQMGQEVILRCVPISNHLYFYWYRQILGQKVEFLVSFYNNEISEKSEIFDDQFSVERPDGSNFTLKIRSTKLEDSAMYFCASRVGPAYEQYFGPGTRLTVT.

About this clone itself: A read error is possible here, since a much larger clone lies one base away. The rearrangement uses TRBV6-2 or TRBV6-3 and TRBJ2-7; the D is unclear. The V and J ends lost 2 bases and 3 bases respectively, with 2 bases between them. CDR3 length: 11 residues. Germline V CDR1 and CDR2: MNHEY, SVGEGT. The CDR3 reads CASSYIYEQYF. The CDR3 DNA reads TGTGCCAGCAGTTACATCTACGAGCAGTACTTC.

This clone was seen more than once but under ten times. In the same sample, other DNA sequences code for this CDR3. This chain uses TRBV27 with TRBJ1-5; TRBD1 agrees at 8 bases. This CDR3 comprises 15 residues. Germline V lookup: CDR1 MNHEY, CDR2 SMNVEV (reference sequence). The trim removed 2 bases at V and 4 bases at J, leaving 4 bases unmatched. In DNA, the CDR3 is TGTGCCAGCAGTTTAATGACAGGGGAGAATCAGCCCCAGCATTTT. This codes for CASSLMTGENQPQHF.

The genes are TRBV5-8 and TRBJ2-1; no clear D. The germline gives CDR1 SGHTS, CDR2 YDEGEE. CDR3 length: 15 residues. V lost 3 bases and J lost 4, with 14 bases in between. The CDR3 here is CASSSDRFYYNEQFF. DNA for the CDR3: TGTGCCAGCAGCTCCGATAGGTTTTATTACAATGAGCAGTTCTTC.

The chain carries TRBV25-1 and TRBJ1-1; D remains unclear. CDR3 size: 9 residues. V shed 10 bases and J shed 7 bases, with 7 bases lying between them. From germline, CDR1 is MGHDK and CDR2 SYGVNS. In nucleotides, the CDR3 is TGTGCCAACGATGGTGAAGCTTTCTTT. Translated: CANDGEAFF.

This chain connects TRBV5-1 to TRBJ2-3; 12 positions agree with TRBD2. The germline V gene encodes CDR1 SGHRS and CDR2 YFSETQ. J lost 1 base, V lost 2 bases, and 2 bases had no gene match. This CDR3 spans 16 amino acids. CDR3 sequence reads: CASSFRLAGGTDTQYF. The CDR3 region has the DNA TGCGCCAGCAGCTTCCGACTAGCGGGGGGCACAGATACGCAGTATTTT.

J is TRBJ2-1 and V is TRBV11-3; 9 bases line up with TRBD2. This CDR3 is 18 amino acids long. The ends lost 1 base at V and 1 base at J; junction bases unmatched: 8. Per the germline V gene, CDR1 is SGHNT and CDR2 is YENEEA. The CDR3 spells CASSLVGASGESYNEQFF. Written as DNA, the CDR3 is TGTGCCAGCAGCTTAGTGGGGGCTAGCGGGGAATCCTACAATGAGCAGTTCTTC.

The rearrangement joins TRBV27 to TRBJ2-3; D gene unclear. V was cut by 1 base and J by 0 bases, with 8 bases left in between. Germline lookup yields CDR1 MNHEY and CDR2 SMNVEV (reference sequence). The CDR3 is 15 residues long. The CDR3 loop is CASSLFATSTDTQYF. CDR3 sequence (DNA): TGTGCCAGCAGTTTATTCGCGACTAGCACAGATACGCAGTATTTT.

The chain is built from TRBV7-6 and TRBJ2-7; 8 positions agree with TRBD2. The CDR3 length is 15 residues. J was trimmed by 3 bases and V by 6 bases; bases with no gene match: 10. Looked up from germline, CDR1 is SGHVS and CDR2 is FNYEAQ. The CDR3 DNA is TGTGCCAGCAGGAGAGACGCGGCGGGGGGCTACGAGCAGTACTTC. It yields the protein CASRRDAAGGYEQYF.

The CDR3: CASSASEGLNTEAFF. The CDR3 DNA reads as TGTGCCAGCAGCGCCTCGGAGGGTCTGAACACTGAAGCTTTCTTT. The gene calls are TRBV7-2 and TRBJ1-1, with D unclear. The V end lost 5 bases, the J end lost 0 bases, and 13 bases lay between the germline ends. The germline V gene encodes CDR1 SGHTA and CDR2 FQGNSA. The CDR3 sequence is 15 residues long.

In nucleotides, the CDR3 is TGTGCCAGCAGCCGAGGAGGGACAGACAATGAGCAGTTCTTC. It specifies CASSRGGTDNEQFF. The J gene is TRBJ2-1, the V gene TRBV11-3, with a weak D call TRBD1 (7 bases). The CDR3 has 14 amino acids. V lost 5 bases, J lost 5 bases, and 13 bases lay in between. Per the germline V gene, CDR1 is SGHNT and CDR2 is YENEEA. Variable domain in full (rest from reference TRBV11-3 and TRBJ2-1): EAGVVQSPRYKIIEKKQPVAFWCNPISGHNTLYWYLQNLGQGPELLIRYENEEAVDDSQLPKDRFSAERLKGVDSTLKIQPAELGDSAVYLCASSRGGTDNEQFFGPGTRLTVL.

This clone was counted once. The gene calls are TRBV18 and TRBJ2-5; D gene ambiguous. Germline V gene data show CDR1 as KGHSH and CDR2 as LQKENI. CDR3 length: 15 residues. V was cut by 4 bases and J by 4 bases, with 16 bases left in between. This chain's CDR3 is CASSLSAVEIETQYF. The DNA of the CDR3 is TGTGCCAGCTCACTGAGTGCGGTTGAAATAGAGACCCAGTACTTC.

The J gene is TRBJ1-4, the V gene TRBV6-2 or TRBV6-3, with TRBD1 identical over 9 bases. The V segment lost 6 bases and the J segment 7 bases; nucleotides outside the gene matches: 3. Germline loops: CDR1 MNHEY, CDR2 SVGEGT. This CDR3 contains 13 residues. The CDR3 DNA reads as TGTGCCAGCAGCAAGGACAGGGGTGAAAAACTGTTTTTT. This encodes CASSKDRGEKLFF.

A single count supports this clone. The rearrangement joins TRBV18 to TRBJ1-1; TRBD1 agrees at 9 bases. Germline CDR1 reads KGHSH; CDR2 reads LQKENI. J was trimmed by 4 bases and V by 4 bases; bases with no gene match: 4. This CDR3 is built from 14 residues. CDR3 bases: TGTGCCAGCTCACTGGGACAGGGAAGCACTGAAGCTTTCTTT. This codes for CASSLGQGSTEAFF.

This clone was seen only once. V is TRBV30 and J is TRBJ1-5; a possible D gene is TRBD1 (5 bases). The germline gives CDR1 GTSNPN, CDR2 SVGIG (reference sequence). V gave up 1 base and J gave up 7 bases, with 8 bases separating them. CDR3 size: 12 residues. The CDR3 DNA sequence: TGTGCCTGGAGTGGGGGGACGCAGCCCCAGCATTTT. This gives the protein CAWSGGTQPQHF. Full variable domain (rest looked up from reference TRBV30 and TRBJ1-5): SQTIHQWPATLVQPVGSPLSLECTVEGTSNPNLYWYRQAAGRGLQLLFYSVGIGQISSEVPQNLSASRPQDRQFILSSKKLLLSDSGFYLCAWSGGTQPQHFGDGTRLSIL.